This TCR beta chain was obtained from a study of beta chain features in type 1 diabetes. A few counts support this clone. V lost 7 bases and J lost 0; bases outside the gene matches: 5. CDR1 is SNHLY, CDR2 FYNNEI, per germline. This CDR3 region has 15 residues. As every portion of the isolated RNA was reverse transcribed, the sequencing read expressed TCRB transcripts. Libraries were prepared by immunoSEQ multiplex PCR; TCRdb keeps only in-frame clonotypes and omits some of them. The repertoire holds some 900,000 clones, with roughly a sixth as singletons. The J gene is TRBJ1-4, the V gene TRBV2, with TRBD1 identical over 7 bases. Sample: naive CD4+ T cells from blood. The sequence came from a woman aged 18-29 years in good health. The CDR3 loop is CASTTQGATNEKLFF. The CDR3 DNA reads TGTGCCAGCACAACCCAGGGGGCAACTAATGAAAAACTGTTTTTT.